The T cell receptor (beta chain) described here comes from a study of T cell repertoires in cytomegalovirus infection. Points from the study as a whole: The ex vivo response showed dominance by HLA-C-restricted CMV-specific TCR beta clonotypes.

Each CDR3 protein is one row after TCRdb ran MiXCR on the reads. The repertoire has 490,000 or so distinct CDR3 sequences, 10% to 12% of them found once; the top ten carry roughly 10%. Losses at the gene ends were 6 bases for V and 4 bases for J; bases not matched to a gene: 12. Germline CDR1 and CDR2: SGHAT and FQDESV (reference sequence). The CDR3 sequence is 15 residues long. This clonotype was found many times. What it binds is not known. The TCR comes from a human donor in good health (CMV status not recorded). Some clones in this sample may be carry-over from other donors' samples. Specimen: PBMCs. This rearrangement joins TRBV11-1 to TRBJ2-7, with 7 bases identical to TRBD1. CDR3 coding DNA: TGTGCCAGCAGTCTAAGACAGGGAAGAGGGTACGAGCAGTACTTC. It codes for CASSLRQGRGYEQYF.